This is a list of T cell receptor beta chains from one sample in a study of response to subunit inactivated influenza vaccine. Via MiXCR, TCRdb re-called the RT-PCR reads, giving one row per CDR3 protein. The sample consists of 610,000 or so distinct CDR3 sequences, 12% to 15% of them appearing once. Specimen: PBMCs from blood, collected 12 days after vaccination. These receptor sequences come from a middle-aged man who received an inactivated influenza vaccine. The CDR3 runs from the conserved cysteine through the conserved F or W. A D gene is named only where the DNA matches it firmly. Expanded clones get a size class; other rows say once, few or many, or leave the size out.

>few|TRBV20-1|TRBJ1-4|14|.
CSAANTATNEKLFF
TGCAGTGCTGCGAACACCGCAACTAATGAAAAACTGTTTTTT
>few|TRBV3-1|TRBJ2-7|15|.
CASSQVGARTYEQYF
TGTGCCAGCAGCCAAGTAGGGGCCCGGACCTACGAGCAGTACTTC
>.|TRBV12-3/TRBV12-4|TRBJ2-2|10|.
CASRGSELFF
TGTGCCAGCAGGGGGTCAGAGCTGTTTTTT
>few|TRBV2|TRBJ2-3|15|.
CASTNGWEAADTQYF
TGTGCCAGCACCAACGGGTGGGAAGCGGCAGATACGCAGTATTTT
>few|TRBV25-1|TRBJ2-7|11|.
CASSEGQLTFF
TGTGCCAGCAGTGAGGGGCAGCTCACCTTCTTC
>few|TRBV9|TRBJ2-3|15|.
CASSVDKERADTQYF
TGTGCCAGCAGCGTAGATAAGGAACGGGCAGATACGCAGTATTTT
>many|TRBV10-3|TRBJ2-3|15|.
CAISDRSSGTDTQYF
TGTGCCATCAGTGACCGGAGTTCGGGCACAGATACGCAGTATTTT
>.|TRBV7-3|TRBJ2-3|14|TRBD2
CASQTSGVTDTQYF
TGTGCCAGCCAGACTAGCGGGGTTACAGATACGCAGTATTTT
>few|TRBV29-1|TRBJ2-2|14|.
CSVEEDTPGGELFF
TGCAGCGTTGAAGAGGACACTCCGGGCGGGGAGCTGTTTTTT
>.|TRBV27|TRBJ2-3|16|TRBD2
CASSFGSGGATDTQYF
TGTGCCAGCAGTTTTGGTAGCGGGGGGGCCACAGATACGCAGTATTTT
>few|TRBV7-8|TRBJ1-2|15|.
CASSSPLRADIGYTF
TGTGCCAGCAGCTCCCCCCTGAGGGCAGATATTGGCTACACCTTC
>.|TRBV4-1|TRBJ1-6|14|TRBD1
CASSQTTGDPPLHF
TGCGCCAGCAGCCAAACAACAGGGGACCCACCCCTCCACTTT
>.|TRBV20-1|TRBJ2-2|14|.
CSARRGPNTGELFF
TGCAGTGCTAGGCGGGGCCCGAACACCGGGGAGCTGTTTTTT